The clone carrying this T cell receptor (beta chain) has just a few counts. Its specificity is not known. These data are taken from a study of OX40 agonist ivuxolimab in advanced cancers. About the study: People in dose escalation had one of these cancers: hepatocellular carcinoma, melanoma, renal cell or head and neck cancer.

V was clipped by 1 base and J by 4 bases, with 14 bases between them. Germline loops: CDR1 MGHRA, CDR2 YSYEKL. This CDR3 has 15 residues. The study's findings and limits: Still undetermined is the antigen specificity of the expanded peripheral T cells. CD8+ T cells were the subset that, on average, had more expanded clones than CD4+.

Clones were read by immunoSEQ multiplex PCR, and TCRdb kept only the in-frame ones, dropping some. The data hold around 37,000 clones, with more than 80% observed a single time. Blood sampling took place at baseline, cycle 4 day 1, and cycle 7 day 1. The chain employs TRBV4-1 and TRBJ2-7, with a possible D match to TRBD1 (6 bases). This receptor was taken from an adult with an advanced solid tumor such as melanoma, head and neck, liver or kidney cancer. The sample consisted of CD4+ or CD8+ T cells sorted from blood, taken in a trial of the OX40 agonist ivuxolimab. The CDR3 region is CASSQAPGDLYEQYF. The CDR3 region has the DNA TGCGCCAGCAGCCAAGCACCAGGGGATCTATACGAGCAGTACTTC.